What follows are 23 T cell receptor beta chains derived from one specimen sequenced in a study of graft-versus-host responses after intestinal transplantation (dated by TCRdb to about 2021). Their recognized antigens are unknown. Libraries were made using the immunoSEQ multiplex PCR assay. TCRdb mirrors the immuneACCESS table, restricted to in-frame sequences. Some clones are absent from its copies; in checked studies, under half trace to an unresolved V gene, and the reason for the others is unknown. This sample lists fewer than 95,000 clones; under 95% were detected once. The top ten clonotypes cover 1.5% to 2% of the sample. Explained via the paper, the time point label denotes: cells obtained before transplantation from donor or recipient. The sample in question was unstimulated CD8+ T cells sorted from spleen or lymph node cells, obtained before intestinal transplant. Every receptor here comes from a human donor who received an intestinal transplant.

The J gene is TRBJ2-1, the V gene TRBV5-4; 8 bases line up with TRBD2. Per germline, CDR1 SGHNT and CDR2 YYREEE (reference sequence). The V gene end was trimmed by 1 base and the J gene end by 9 bases; junction bases not matched to a gene: 9. The CDR3 is 15 amino acids. CDR3 in DNA: TGTGCCAGCAGCTTGAGCGTCGGGGGGGCCATTGAGCAGTTCTTC. Encoded protein: CASSLSVGGAIEQFF.

This chain joins TRBV7-9 and TRBJ2-7, with a possible D match to TRBD2 (6 bases). This CDR3 has 16 amino acids. The V and J ends lost 2 bases and 0 bases respectively, with 14 bases between them. Germline CDR1 reads SEHNR; CDR2 reads FQNEAQ (reference sequence). The CDR3 loop is CASSLSSGGTSYEQYF. DNA of the CDR3: TGTGCCAGCAGCTTATCTTCCGGGGGAACCTCCTACGAGCAGTACTTC.

The chain is built from TRBV11-2 and TRBJ2-3; 10 bases match TRBD2. J was trimmed by 0 bases and V by 5 bases; bases with no gene match: 2. Germline V gene data show CDR1 as SGHAT and CDR2 as FQNNGV. The CDR3 spans 15 residues. CDR3: CASSLLAGSTDTQYF. The CDR3 region has the DNA TGTGCCAGCAGCCTACTAGCGGGGAGCACAGATACGCAGTATTTT.

This chain links TRBV5-4 with TRBJ1-2; D possibly corresponds to TRBD1 (5 bases). V lost 1 base to trimming and J lost 4 bases, with 8 bases between them. The CDR3 loop spans 13 amino acids. The V gene's germline CDR1 is SGHNT and CDR2 YYREEE (reference sequence). The chain's CDR3 is CASSLQGAYGYTF. The CDR3 DNA is TGTGCCAGCAGCTTGCAGGGTGCCTATGGCTACACCTTC.

The chain uses TRBV19 and TRBJ1-1, with a weak D call TRBD1 (6 bases). The V gene lost 3 bases and the J gene lost 2 bases, with 22 bases spanning the gap. This CDR3 has 18 residues. Germline CDR1 reads LNHDA; CDR2 reads SQIVND (reference sequence). The CDR3 DNA is TGTGCCAGTAGTATCAGGGGCTGGTATTCATATGCAAACACTGAAGCTTTCTTT. Protein: CASSIRGWYSYANTEAFF. Variable domain in full (rest from reference TRBV19 and TRBJ1-1): DGGITQSPKYLFRKEGQNVTLSCEQNLNHDAMYWYRQDPGQGLRLIYYSQIVNDFQKGDIAEGYSVSREKKESFPLTVTSAQKNPTAFYLCASSIRGWYSYANTEAFFGQGTRLTVV.

The chain recombines TRBV5-6 with TRBJ1-2; TRBD1 matches 7 bases. Per the germline V gene, CDR1 is SGHDT and CDR2 is YYEEEE. The CDR3 has 14 amino acids. Trimming cost V 2 bases and J 5 bases; bases outside gene matches: 6. DNA for the CDR3: TGTGCCAGCAGCTTAGGACAGGAATATTATGGCTACACCTTC. Translated, it gives CASSLGQEYYGYTF. Using reference TRBV5-6 and TRBJ1-2 for the parts outside the CDR3, the full variable domain is DAGVTQSPTHLIKTRGQQVTLRCSPKSGHDTVSWYQQALGQGPQFIFQYYEEEERQRGNFPDRFSGHQFPNYSSELNVNALLLGDSALYLCASSLGQEYYGYTFGSGTRLTVV.

This chain links TRBV5-1 with TRBJ2-7; 9 bases align to TRBD1. Per the germline V gene, CDR1 is SGHRS and CDR2 is YFSETQ. V dropped 0 bases and J dropped 6; count of bases not matched to a gene: 4. There are 14 residues in the CDR3. CDR3 coding DNA: TGCGCCAGCAGCTTGGAAACAGGGGGCTCCGAGCAGTACTTC. Translating it yields CASSLETGGSEQYF.

The CDR3 DNA reads as TGTGCCAGTAGCCCGGAACAGGGTTGGGAAAAACTGTTTTTT. Its translation: CASSPEQGWEKLFF. The genes are TRBV19 and TRBJ1-4, with D possibly being TRBD1 (6 bases). From germline, CDR1 is LNHDA and CDR2 SQIVND (reference sequence). The CDR3 has 14 amino acids. Trimming pared 6 bases from V and 8 bases from J, leaving 16 bases between.

The J gene is TRBJ1-4, the V gene TRBV7-2, with unresolved D. Germline values: CDR1 SGHTA, CDR2 FQGNSA. This CDR3 is 15 amino acids long. The V end was cut by 3 bases, the J end by 0 bases, with 8 bases between. CDR3 sequence reads: CASSFGAATNEKLFF. The CDR3 DNA follows: TGTGCCAGCAGCTTCGGAGCTGCAACTAATGAAAAACTGTTTTTT.

This clone is a singleton in its sample. This chain uses TRBV9 with TRBJ2-1; 15 nucleotides agree with TRBD2. The CDR3 consists of 15 residues. Germline V gives CDR1 SGDLS, CDR2 YYNGEE. J lost 8 bases, V lost 4 bases, and 4 bases had no gene match. CDR3 in amino acids: CASSPGLAGGDEQFF. The CDR3 nucleotides read TGTGCCAGCAGCCCCGGACTAGCGGGGGGGGATGAGCAGTTCTTC.

The V gene is TRBV7-8, the J gene TRBJ1-5; the match to TRBD1 covers 10 bases. Germline V gene lookup returns CDR1 SGHVS and CDR2 FQNEAQ. CDR3 length equals 20 residues. After removal of 4 bases from V and 2 bases from J, the junction contained 17 bases not matched to a gene. CDR3 DNA sequence: TGTGCCAGCAGCTCGGCCCCTGGGGACAGGGGCCCTGAGGGCAATCAGCCCCAGCATTTT. The encoded protein is CASSSAPGDRGPEGNQPQHF.

This rearrangement joins TRBV5-6 to TRBJ2-7, with 7 positions matching TRBD1. The CDR3 has 13 residues. Trimming at V came to 3 bases and at J to 3 bases, leaving 3 bases not matched to a gene. Germline CDR1 and CDR2: SGHDT and YYEEEE. The CDR3: CASSYGTVYEQYF. The CDR3 coding sequence is TGTGCCAGCAGCTACGGGACAGTCTACGAGCAGTACTTC.

The chain couples TRBV30 to TRBJ2-1; 7 nucleotides align to TRBD1. Looked up from germline, CDR1 is GTSNPN and CDR2 is SVGIG (reference sequence). The CDR3 sequence is 13 residues long. V trimming: 7 bases; J trimming: 5 bases; junction bases outside the gene matches: 8. The DNA of the CDR3 is TGTGCCTCAAAACGGGACAGTCACAATGAGCAGTTCTTC. Translation: CASKRDSHNEQFF.

This rearrangement joins TRBV12-5 to TRBJ2-5, with TRBD1 matching over 8 bases. Trimming at V came to 4 bases and at J to 5 bases, leaving 3 bases not matched to a gene. CDR1 is LGHNT, CDR2 FRNRAP, per germline. The CDR3 has 13 amino acids. CDR3 coding DNA: TGTGCTAGTGGTTATAACAGGGGGGAGACCCAGTACTTC. Translation gives CASGYNRGETQYF.

This chain joins TRBV27 and TRBJ1-1, with TRBD1 as a possible D gene (5 bases). CDR3 length: 16 residues. Germline values: CDR1 MNHEY, CDR2 SMNVEV (reference sequence). The V and J ends lost 6 bases and 1 base respectively, with 18 bases between them. The CDR3 spells CASSYSMGQANTEAFF. The DNA of the CDR3 is TGTGCCAGCAGCTACTCAATGGGGCAGGCGAACACTGAAGCTTTCTTT.

The gene calls are TRBV7-8 and TRBJ1-6, with D possibly TRBD1 on 5 matching bases. CDR3 length equals 13 residues. The germline gives CDR1 SGHVS, CDR2 FQNEAQ. With 2 bases removed from V and 10 bases from J, the gap between germline ends came to 9 bases. CDR3 protein: CASSLSRASPLHF. CDR3 sequence (DNA): TGTGCCAGCAGCTTATCCAGGGCATCACCCCTCCACTTT.

The chain recombines TRBV11-2 with TRBJ2-3, with TRBD2 as a possible D gene (5 bases). Deletions cut 4 bases from V and 0 bases from J, with 8 bases between. The CDR3 sequence is 14 residues long. Germline assignment: CDR1 SGHAT and CDR2 FQNNGV. CDR3 loop: CASSYGESTDTQYF. The CDR3 DNA reads as TGTGCCAGCAGCTACGGGGAGAGCACAGATACGCAGTATTTT.

V usage is TRBV6-8 and J usage is TRBJ1-5; 12 bases fit TRBD1. CDR3 length equals 19 residues. Per germline, CDR1 MNHGY and CDR2 SAAAGT. The V segment lost 6 bases and the J segment 0 bases; nucleotides outside the gene matches: 12. CDR3 coding DNA: TGTGCCAGCAGCTGTCCGGGACAGGGGGCCGAGGATAGCAATCAGCCCCAGCATTTT. Translated: CASSCPGQGAEDSNQPQHF.

This clone has only one observation. This chain links TRBV10-3 with TRBJ1-2; TRBD1 matches 10 bases. Per germline, CDR1 ENHRY and CDR2 SYGVKD. The CDR3 is 12 residues long. J was trimmed by 6 bases and V by 6 bases; bases with no gene match: 1. This CDR3 is CAIRGQGDGYTF. The CDR3 DNA sequence: TGTGCCATCAGAGGACAGGGGGATGGCTACACCTTC.

The chain is built from TRBV7-9 and TRBJ2-5; maybe TRBD2 (6 bases). Trimming cost V 5 bases and J 5 bases, with 15 bases left between them. Germline V gene data show CDR1 as SEHNR and CDR2 as FQNEAQ (reference sequence). The CDR3 is made up of 14 amino acids. The CDR3 nucleotides read TGTGCCAGCAGCCCCCCAGCGGGCAATGAGACCCAGTACTTC. Its protein product is CASSPPAGNETQYF.

The rearrangement uses TRBV19 and TRBJ1-1; 9 positions agree with TRBD1. The germline gives CDR1 LNHDA, CDR2 SQIVND (reference sequence). This CDR3 region has 15 residues. Unmatched junction bases numbered 6, after V lost 4 bases and J lost 3 bases. For the CDR3, the DNA is TGTGCCAGTAGTACCCGGGACAGGGTGGACACTGAAGCTTTCTTT. Its translation is CASSTRDRVDTEAFF.

This chain joins TRBV19 and TRBJ1-1; tentatively, D is TRBD1 (5 bases). The CDR3 is 17 amino acids. Trimming cost V 3 bases and J 0 bases, with 17 bases left between them. The germline CDR1 and CDR2 sequences are LNHDA and SQIVND (reference sequence). CDR3 in DNA: TGTGCCAGTAGTATGCACCTAGGGGCGGTCATGAACACTGAAGCTTTCTTT. It specifies CASSMHLGAVMNTEAFF.

The rearrangement uses TRBV7-9 and TRBJ2-1, with D possibly TRBD2 on 6 matching bases. The CDR3 extends over 14 amino acids. V was trimmed by 1 base and J by 9 bases, leaving 13 bases between them. Germline V gene lookup returns CDR1 SEHNR and CDR2 FQNEAQ (reference sequence). The CDR3 DNA reads TGTGCCAGCAGCTTAGGTCCCCTCGGGAGTGAGCAGTTCTTC. Its protein product is CASSLGPLGSEQFF.